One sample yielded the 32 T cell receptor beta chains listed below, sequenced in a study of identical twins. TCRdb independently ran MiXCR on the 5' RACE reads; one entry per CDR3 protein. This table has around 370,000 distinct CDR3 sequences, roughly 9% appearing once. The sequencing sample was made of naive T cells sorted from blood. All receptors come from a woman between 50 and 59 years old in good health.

The CDR3 DNA follows: TGTGCCAGCAGCCAAGAGGGGGACAGGGGGCTTTCCTACGAGCAGTACTTC. Protein sequence: CASSQEGDRGLSYEQYF. V gene TRBV14 combines with J gene TRBJ2-7; 12 nucleotides align to TRBD1. Germline trimming cut 0 bases from V and 1 base from J; bases unmatched to any gene: 4. The CDR3 is made up of 17 amino acids. Germline V gene data show CDR1 as SGHDN and CDR2 as FVKESK.

Written as DNA, the CDR3 is TGTGCCAGCAGCCAAAGCGGAGAGCGAGAGACCCAGTACTTC. Translated: CASSQSGERETQYF. V and J are TRBV3-1 and TRBJ2-5; TRBD2 is a possible D gene (5 bases). The CDR3 sequence is 14 residues long. Trimming pared 2 bases from V and 4 bases from J, leaving 11 bases between. Germline V gene lookup returns CDR1 LGHDT and CDR2 YNNKEL (reference sequence).

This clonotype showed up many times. DNA of the CDR3: TGTGCCAGCAGTAACCTAGACTCGTTCGAAGAGACCCAGTACTTC. It encodes CASSNLDSFEETQYF. V and J are TRBV6-5 and TRBJ2-5; no definite D call. The length of the CDR3 is 15 residues. The germline gives CDR1 MNHEY, CDR2 SVGAGI. Trimming cost V 5 bases and J 3 bases, with 16 bases left between them.

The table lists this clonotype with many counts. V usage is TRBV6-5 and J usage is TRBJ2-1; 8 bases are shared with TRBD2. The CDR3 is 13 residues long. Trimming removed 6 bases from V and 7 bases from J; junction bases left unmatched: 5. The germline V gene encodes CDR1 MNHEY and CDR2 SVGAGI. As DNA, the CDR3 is TGTGCCAGCAGAGCGGGAGAGGTGAATGAGCAGTTCTTC. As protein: CASRAGEVNEQFF.

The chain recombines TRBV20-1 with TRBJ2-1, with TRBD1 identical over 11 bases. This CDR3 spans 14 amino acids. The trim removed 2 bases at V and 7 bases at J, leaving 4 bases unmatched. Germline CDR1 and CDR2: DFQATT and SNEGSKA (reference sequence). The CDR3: CSARLRDRGNEQFF. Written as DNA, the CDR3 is TGCAGTGCTAGACTCCGGGACAGGGGGAATGAGCAGTTCTTC.

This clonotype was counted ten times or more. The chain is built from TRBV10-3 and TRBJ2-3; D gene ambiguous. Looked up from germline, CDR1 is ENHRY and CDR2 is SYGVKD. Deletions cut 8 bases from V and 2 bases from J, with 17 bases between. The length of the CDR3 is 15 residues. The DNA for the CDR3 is TGTGCCATCGAGTTTGTGGCCCCGCACACAGATACGCAGTATTTT. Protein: CAIEFVAPHTDTQYF.

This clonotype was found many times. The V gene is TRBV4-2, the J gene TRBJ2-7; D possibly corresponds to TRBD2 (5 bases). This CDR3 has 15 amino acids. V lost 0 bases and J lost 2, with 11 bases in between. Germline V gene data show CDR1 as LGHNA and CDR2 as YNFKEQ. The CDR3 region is CASSQEDSTTYEQYF. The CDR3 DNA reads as TGTGCCAGCAGCCAAGAGGACTCGACGACCTACGAGCAGTACTTC.

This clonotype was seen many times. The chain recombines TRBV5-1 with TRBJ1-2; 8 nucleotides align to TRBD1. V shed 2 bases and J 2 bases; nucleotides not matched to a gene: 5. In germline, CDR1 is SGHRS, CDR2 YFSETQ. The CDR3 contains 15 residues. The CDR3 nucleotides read TGCGCCAGCAGCTTCGGGACAGGAGGGAACTATGGCTACACCTTC. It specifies CASSFGTGGNYGYTF.

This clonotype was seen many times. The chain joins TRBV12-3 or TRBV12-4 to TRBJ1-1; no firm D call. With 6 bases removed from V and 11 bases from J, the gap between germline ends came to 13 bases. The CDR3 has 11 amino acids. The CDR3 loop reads CASSYSLRAFF. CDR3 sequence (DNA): TGTGCCAGCAGCTACTCCCTCCGGGCTTTCTTT.

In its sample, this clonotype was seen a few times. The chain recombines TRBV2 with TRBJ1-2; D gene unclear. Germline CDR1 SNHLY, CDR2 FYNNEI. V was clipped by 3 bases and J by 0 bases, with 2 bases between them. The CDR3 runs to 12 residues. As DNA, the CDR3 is TGTGCCAGCAGTGATGCTAACTATGGCTACACCTTC. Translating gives CASSDANYGYTF.

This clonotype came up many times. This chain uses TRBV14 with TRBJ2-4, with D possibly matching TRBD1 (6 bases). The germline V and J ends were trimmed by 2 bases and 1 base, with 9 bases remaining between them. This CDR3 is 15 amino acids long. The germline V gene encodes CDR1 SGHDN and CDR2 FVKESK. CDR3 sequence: CASSQRTGAKNIQYF. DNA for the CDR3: TGTGCCAGCAGCCAACGAACAGGGGCCAAAAACATTCAGTACTTC. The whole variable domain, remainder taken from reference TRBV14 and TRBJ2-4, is EAGVTQFPSHSVIEKGQTVTLRCDPISGHDNLYWYRRVMGKEIKFLLHFVKESKQDESGMPNNRFLAERTGGTYSTLKVQPAELEDSGVYFCASSQRTGAKNIQYFGAGTRLSVL.

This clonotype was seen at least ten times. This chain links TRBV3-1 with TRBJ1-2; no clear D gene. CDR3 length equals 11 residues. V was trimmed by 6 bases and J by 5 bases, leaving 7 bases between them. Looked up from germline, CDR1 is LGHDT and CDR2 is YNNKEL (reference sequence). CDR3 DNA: TGTGCCAGCAGGGGAGCATATGGCTACACCTTC. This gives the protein CASRGAYGYTF. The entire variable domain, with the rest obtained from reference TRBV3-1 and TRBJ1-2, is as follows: DTAVSQTPKYLVTQMGNDKSIKCEQNLGHDTMYWYKQDSKKFLKIMFSYNNKELIINETVPNRFSPKSPDKAHLNLHINSLELGDSAVYFCASRGAYGYTFGSGTRLTVV.

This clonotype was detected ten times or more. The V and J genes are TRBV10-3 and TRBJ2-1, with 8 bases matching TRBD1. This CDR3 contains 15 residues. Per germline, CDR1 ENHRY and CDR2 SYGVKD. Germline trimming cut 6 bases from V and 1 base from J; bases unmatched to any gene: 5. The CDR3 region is CAIRLDRGSYNEQFF. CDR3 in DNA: TGTGCCATCAGACTTGACAGGGGTTCCTACAATGAGCAGTTCTTC.

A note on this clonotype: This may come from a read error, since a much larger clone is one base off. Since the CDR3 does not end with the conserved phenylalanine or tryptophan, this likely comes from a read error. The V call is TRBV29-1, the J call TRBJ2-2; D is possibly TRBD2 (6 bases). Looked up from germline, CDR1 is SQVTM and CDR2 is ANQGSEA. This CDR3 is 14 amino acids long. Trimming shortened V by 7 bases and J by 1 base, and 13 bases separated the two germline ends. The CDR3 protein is CSAIGGENTGELFC. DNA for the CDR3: TGCAGCGCCATCGGAGGGGAGAACACCGGGGAGCTGTTTTGT.

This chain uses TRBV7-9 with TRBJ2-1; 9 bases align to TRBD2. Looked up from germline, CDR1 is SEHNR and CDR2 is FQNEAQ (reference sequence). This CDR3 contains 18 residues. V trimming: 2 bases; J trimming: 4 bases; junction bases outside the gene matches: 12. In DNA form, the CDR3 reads TGTGCCAGCAGCTTAAGTTCCGCGGGAGGGCCAGGATACAATGAGCAGTTCTTC. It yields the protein CASSLSSAGGPGYNEQFF.

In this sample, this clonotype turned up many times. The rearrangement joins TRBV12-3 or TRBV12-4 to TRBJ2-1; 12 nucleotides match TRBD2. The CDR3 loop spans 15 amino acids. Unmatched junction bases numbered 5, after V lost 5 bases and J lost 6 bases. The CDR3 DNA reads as TGTGCCAGCAGTATAGGACTAGCGGGACTCAATGAGCAGTTCTTC. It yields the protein CASSIGLAGLNEQFF.

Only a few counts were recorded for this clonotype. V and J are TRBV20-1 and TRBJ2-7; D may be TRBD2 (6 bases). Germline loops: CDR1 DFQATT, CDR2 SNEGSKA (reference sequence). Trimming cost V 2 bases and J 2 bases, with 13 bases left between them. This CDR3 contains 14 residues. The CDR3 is CSARSRLDPYEQYF. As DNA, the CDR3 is TGCAGTGCTAGATCTCGACTAGACCCCTACGAGCAGTACTTC.

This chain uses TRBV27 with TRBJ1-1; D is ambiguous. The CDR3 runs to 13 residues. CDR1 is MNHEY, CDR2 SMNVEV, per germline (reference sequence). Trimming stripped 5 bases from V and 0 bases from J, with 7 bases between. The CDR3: CASSTLLNTEAFF. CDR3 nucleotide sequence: TGTGCCAGCAGTACACTCCTGAACACTGAAGCTTTCTTT.

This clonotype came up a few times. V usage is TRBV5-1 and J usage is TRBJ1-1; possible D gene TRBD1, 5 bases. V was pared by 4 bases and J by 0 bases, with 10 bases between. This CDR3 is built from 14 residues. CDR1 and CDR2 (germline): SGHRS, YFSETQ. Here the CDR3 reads CASSPGRVNTEAFF. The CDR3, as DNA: TGCGCCAGCAGCCCGGGACGGGTGAACACTGAAGCTTTCTTT.

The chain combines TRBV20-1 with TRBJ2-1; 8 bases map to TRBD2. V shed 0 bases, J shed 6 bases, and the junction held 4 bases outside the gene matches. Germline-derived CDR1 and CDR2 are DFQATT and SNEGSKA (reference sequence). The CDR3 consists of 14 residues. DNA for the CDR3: TGCAGTGCTAGAGACGGGAGGGCAAGCAATGAGCAGTTCTTC. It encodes CSARDGRASNEQFF.

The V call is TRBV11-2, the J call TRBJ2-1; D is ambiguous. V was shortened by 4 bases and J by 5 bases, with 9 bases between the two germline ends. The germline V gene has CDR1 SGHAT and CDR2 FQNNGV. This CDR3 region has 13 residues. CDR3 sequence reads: CASSSRPDNEQFF. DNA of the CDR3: TGTGCCAGCAGCTCCCGGCCTGACAATGAGCAGTTCTTC.

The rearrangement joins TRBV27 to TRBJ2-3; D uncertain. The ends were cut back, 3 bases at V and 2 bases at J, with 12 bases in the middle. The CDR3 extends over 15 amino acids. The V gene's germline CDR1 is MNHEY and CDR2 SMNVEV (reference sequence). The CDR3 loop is CASSFRTAFTDTQYF. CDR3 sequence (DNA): TGTGCCAGCAGTTTCAGGACGGCCTTCACAGATACGCAGTATTTT.

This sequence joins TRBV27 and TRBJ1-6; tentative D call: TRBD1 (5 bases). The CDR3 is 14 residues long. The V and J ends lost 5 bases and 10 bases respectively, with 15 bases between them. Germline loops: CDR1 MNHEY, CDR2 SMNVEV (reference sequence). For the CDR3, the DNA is TGTGCCAGCAGTCCGTGGCGGGGCCTGTCACCCCTCCACTTT. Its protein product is CASSPWRGLSPLHF.

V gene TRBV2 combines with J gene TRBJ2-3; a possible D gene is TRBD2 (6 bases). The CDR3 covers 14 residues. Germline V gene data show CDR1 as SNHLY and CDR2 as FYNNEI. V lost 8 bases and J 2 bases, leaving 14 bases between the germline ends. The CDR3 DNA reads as TGTGCCAGCGGGCGGGGACCCCCCACAGATACGCAGTATTTT. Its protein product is CASGRGPPTDTQYF. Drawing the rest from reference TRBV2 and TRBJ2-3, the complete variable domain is EPEVTQTPSHQVTQMGQEVILRCVPISNHLYFYWYRQILGQKVEFLVSFYNNEISEKSEIFDDQFSVERPDGSNFTLKIRSTKLEDSAMYFCASGRGPPTDTQYFGPGTRLTVL.

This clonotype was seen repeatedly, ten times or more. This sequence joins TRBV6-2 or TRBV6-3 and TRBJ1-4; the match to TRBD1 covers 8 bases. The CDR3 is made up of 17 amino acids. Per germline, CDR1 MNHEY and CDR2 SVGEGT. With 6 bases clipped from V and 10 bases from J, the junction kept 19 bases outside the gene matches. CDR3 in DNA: TGTGCCAGCAGCCCGACTTGGACCTCGGACAGGGCAGGAAAACTGTTTTTT. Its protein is CASSPTWTSDRAGKLFF.

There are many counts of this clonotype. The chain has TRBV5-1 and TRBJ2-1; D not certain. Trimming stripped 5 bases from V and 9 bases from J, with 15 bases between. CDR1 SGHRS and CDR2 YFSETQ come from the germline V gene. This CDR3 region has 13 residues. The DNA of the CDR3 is TGCGCCAGCAGTAGCAGGAGTTGGGGTGAGCAGTTCTTC. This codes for CASSSRSWGEQFF.

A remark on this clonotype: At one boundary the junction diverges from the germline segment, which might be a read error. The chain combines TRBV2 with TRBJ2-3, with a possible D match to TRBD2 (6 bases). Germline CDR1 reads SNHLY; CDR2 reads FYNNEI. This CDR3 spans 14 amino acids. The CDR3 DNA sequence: TGTGCCAGCAATGTCGCGGGAAGCACTGATACGCAGTATTTT. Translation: CASNVAGSTDTQYF. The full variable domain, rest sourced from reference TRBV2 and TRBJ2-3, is EPEVTQTPSHQVTQMGQEVILRCVPISNHLYFYWYRQILGQKVEFLVSFYNNEISEKSEIFDDQFSVERPDGSNFTLKIRSTKLEDSAMYFCASNVAGSTDTQYFGPGTRLTVL.

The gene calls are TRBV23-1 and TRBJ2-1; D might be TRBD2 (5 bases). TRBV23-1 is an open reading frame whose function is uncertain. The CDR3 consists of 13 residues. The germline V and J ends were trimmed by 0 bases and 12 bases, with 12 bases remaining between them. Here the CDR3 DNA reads TGCGCCAGCAGTCAATCAGGGAGACCGTGGCAGTTCTTC. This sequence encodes CASSQSGRPWQFF.

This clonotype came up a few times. CDR3 bases: TGTGCCATCAGTGGGACTAGCGGGACGAACACCGGGGAGCTGTTTTTT. It yields the protein CAISGTSGTNTGELFF. The rearrangement uses TRBV10-3 and TRBJ2-2; TRBD2 agrees at 12 bases. Per germline, CDR1 ENHRY and CDR2 SYGVKD. V shed 4 bases, J shed 0 bases, and the junction held 0 bases outside the gene matches. This CDR3 region has 16 residues.

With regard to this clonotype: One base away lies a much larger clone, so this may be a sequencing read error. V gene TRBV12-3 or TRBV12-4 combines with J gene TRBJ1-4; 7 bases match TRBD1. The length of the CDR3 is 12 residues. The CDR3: CASSLLQGQLIF. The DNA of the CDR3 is TGTGCCAGCAGTTTGCTACAGGGGCAGCTGATTTTT.

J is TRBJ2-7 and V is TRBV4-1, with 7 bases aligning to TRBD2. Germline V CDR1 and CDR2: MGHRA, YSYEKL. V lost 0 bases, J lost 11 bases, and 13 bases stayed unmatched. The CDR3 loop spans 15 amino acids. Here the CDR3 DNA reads TGCGCCAGCAGCCAAGATAGTCGGGTGGAAGCGGGAAAGTACTTC. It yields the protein CASSQDSRVEAGKYF.

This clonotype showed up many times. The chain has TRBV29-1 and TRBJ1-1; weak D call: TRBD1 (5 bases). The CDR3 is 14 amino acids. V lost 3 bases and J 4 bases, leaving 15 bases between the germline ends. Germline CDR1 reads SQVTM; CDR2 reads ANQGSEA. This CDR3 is CSVERGAGSTEAFF. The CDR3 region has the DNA TGCAGCGTTGAGAGGGGTGCAGGGAGCACTGAAGCTTTCTTT.